This T cell receptor (beta chain) stems from a study of T cell changes during pregnancy in multiple sclerosis. TCRdb's copy holds only in-frame clones and misses some; the assay was immunoSEQ multiplex PCR. The sample has approximately 83,000 clones, about 93% seen once. Germline assignment: CDR1 PRHDT and CDR2 FYEKMQ (reference sequence). The CDR3 loop spans 16 amino acids. Losses at the gene ends were 6 bases for V and 0 bases for J; bases not matched to a gene: 7. The chain recombines TRBV13 with TRBJ1-5; TRBD1 agrees at 8 bases. This TCR was sampled from a female donor with multiple sclerosis, enrolled in a pregnancy study. The input for sequencing was peripheral blood, taken in the first trimester of pregnancy. DNA for the CDR3: TGTGCCAGCAGTTTTCAACAGGGGGATAGCAATCAGCCCCAGCATTTT. Protein: CASSFQQGDSNQPQHF.